These 19 T cell receptor beta chains were sequenced from one sample in a study of CXCR3-negative and CXCR3-positive naive CD8 T cells. No antigen has been assigned to these receptors. Study outcomes and limitations: A higher hydrophobicity marked the TRB CDR3s of CXCR3-positive naive cells versus CXCR3-negative naive cells.

5' RACE with UMI labels generated the TRB cDNA libraries. TCRdb re-called the 5' RACE reads, yielding one record per CDR3 amino acid sequence without DNA. This repertoire includes approximately 96,000 distinct CDR3 sequences. The sample taken for sequencing was naive CXCR3+ CD8+ T cells from blood. The subset was: CD45RO-CCR7+CD27+CD95- naive CD8+ T cells expressing CXCR3 (TNR3+). The receptors were gathered from a human donor in good health. Some clones in this sample may be carry-over from other donors' samples.

V usage is TRBV29-1 and J usage is TRBJ2-1. The CDR3 extends over 12 amino acids. Germline V gives CDR1 SQVTM, CDR2 ANQGSEA. The CDR3 sequence is CSVDNNYNEQFF.

The V and J genes are TRBV27 and TRBJ2-7; TCRdb indicates TRBD2, and absent DNA this call remains unverified. The germline V gene encodes CDR1 MNHEY and CDR2 SMNVEV (reference sequence). The CDR3 runs to 17 residues. The CDR3 protein is CASSSRTSGSSIYEQYF.

V and J are TRBV5-6 and TRBJ2-2; TCRdb indicates TRBD2, and absent DNA this call remains unverified. Germline V gene lookup returns CDR1 SGHDT and CDR2 YYEEEE. The CDR3 contains 15 residues. The CDR3 spells CASSFPGLYTGELFF.

The chain combines TRBV5-1 with TRBJ2-7; the D call of TRBD1 rests on TCRdb alone, since no DNA is present to check it. This CDR3 has 16 amino acids. Germline-derived CDR1 and CDR2 are SGHRS and YFSETQ. The chain's CDR3 is CASSYRPGQGPYEQYF.

The gene calls are TRBV25-1 and TRBJ2-7; the TRBD2 assignment by TCRdb is unverifiable without DNA. The CDR3 consists of 13 residues. Germline V gene data show CDR1 as MGHDK and CDR2 as SYGVNS. The CDR3 sequence is CASSDVSAGEQYF.

The chain links TRBV4-3 to TRBJ2-1; TCRdb's D call, TRBD1, is unchecked because there is no DNA. Germline V gene data show CDR1 as LGHNA and CDR2 as YSLEER. The CDR3 runs 12 residues. CDR3 region: CASSQGGSEQFF.

The genes are TRBV6-6 and TRBJ2-5. The germline V gene has CDR1 MNHNY and CDR2 SVGAGI (reference sequence). This CDR3 has 13 amino acids. This CDR3 is CASTVARVETQYF.

This CDR3 is CASSLVPELSSYNEQFF. The rearrangement links TRBV11-2 to TRBJ2-1. Germline V gives CDR1 SGHAT, CDR2 FQNNGV. This CDR3 spans 17 amino acids.

This sequence joins TRBV29-1 and TRBJ2-7; TCRdb selects TRBD1, and the lack of DNA leaves this call unchecked. Germline CDR1 is SQVTM and CDR2 is ANQGSEA. This CDR3 is 14 amino acids long. CDR3 region: CSVVSGQALYEQYF.

V and J are TRBV14 and TRBJ2-5. Germline loops: CDR1 SGHDN, CDR2 FVKESK. This CDR3 spans 13 amino acids. CDR3 region: CASSLGCGETQYF.

The chain links TRBV5-5 to TRBJ2-3; TCRdb proposes TRBD2, but this gene call is untestable without DNA. CDR1 is SGHKS, CDR2 YYEKEE, per germline (reference sequence). This CDR3 comprises 16 residues. This chain's CDR3 is CASQGVGGGPTDTQYF. The entire variable domain, with the rest obtained from reference TRBV5-5 and TRBJ2-3, is as follows: DAGVTQSPTHLIKTRGQQVTLRCSPISGHKSVSWYQQVLGQGPQFIFQYYEKEERGRGNFPDRFSARQFPNYSSELNVNALLLGDSALYLCASQGVGGGPTDTQYFGPGTRLTVL.

The chain employs TRBV19 and TRBJ1-5; there is no DNA to check the TCRdb D call of TRBD1. This CDR3 is built from 12 residues. Germline loops: CDR1 LNHDA, CDR2 SQIVND (reference sequence). CDR3 region: CATRIGTQPQHF.

The chain has TRBV29-1 and TRBJ1-1; TCRdb designates TRBD1, a call that cannot be tested without DNA. CDR1 and CDR2 from the germline V gene are SQVTM and ANQGSEA. The CDR3 spans 13 residues. The chain's CDR3 is CSVLTGLNTEAFF.

The V gene is TRBV7-2, the J gene TRBJ2-3; TCRdb selects TRBD2, and the lack of DNA leaves this call unchecked. CDR1 and CDR2 from the germline V gene are SGHTA and FQGNSA. CDR3 length: 17 residues. The CDR3 spells CASSLVVKGWATDTQYF.

Here the CDR3 reads CASSLVPLAGRGYNEQFF. The genes are TRBV7-8 and TRBJ2-1; TCRdb lists TRBD2, though no DNA is available to test this call. The length of the CDR3 is 18 residues. CDR1 is SGHVS, CDR2 FQNEAQ, per germline.

V and J are TRBV7-6 and TRBJ2-7; the TCRdb call, TRBD2, lacks DNA for checking. Looked up from germline, CDR1 is SGHVS and CDR2 is FNYEAQ. The CDR3 sequence is 14 residues long. CDR3 loop: CASSPWASSYEQYF.

V usage is TRBV25-1 and J usage is TRBJ1-1. The CDR3 is made up of 13 amino acids. Per germline, CDR1 MGHDK and CDR2 SYGVNS. The CDR3 loop is CASSESPGLLAFF. The full variable domain, in which reference TRBV25-1 and TRBJ1-1 provide the parts outside the CDR3, is EADIYQTPRYLVIGTGKKITLECSQTMGHDKMYWYQQDPGMELHLIHYSYGVNSTEKGDLSSESTVSRIRTEHFPLTLESARPSHTSQYLCASSESPGLLAFFGQGTRLTVV.

This chain joins TRBV6-2 or TRBV6-3 and TRBJ2-7. The CDR3 contains 16 residues. CDR1 MNHEY and CDR2 SVGEGT come from the germline V gene. The CDR3 loop reads CASSSNEQGALYEQYF.

V usage is TRBV20-1 and J usage is TRBJ1-2; without DNA, the TCRdb call of TRBD1 cannot be checked. Germline CDR1 DFQATT, CDR2 SNEGSKA (reference sequence). CDR3 length equals 17 residues. This CDR3 reads CSAKVPGPPIKNYGYTF.